This TCR beta chain was recovered during a study of blood T cell repertoires in COVID-19. Across the study: Whether acute or convalescent, the COVID-19 samples came from the United States, Italy and Spain. From T cells, B-cell-depleted T cells, or PBMCs came the material, which was cDNA or gDNA.

With 5 bases clipped from V and 6 bases from J, the junction kept 10 bases outside the gene matches. The CDR3 has 16 residues. Looked up from germline, CDR1 is LNHNV and CDR2 is YYDKDF (reference sequence). Study processing details: Amplification of reference gene primers provided the estimated nucleated cell counts. Clones were sequenced by immunoSEQ multiplex PCR, and TCRdb holds only the in-frame ones, with some missing. D and trimming were read from the DNA, whereas the V and J calls and clone size are those reported in that table. Of more than 150,000 clones listed, roughly nine tenths are singletons.

This clonotype was sampled from a man aged 65 to 79 with active or convalescent COVID-19. Input material: peripheral blood. V gene TRBV15 combines with J gene TRBJ2-1; 10 bases line up with TRBD1. The DNA of the CDR3 is TGTGCCACCAGCCGTTCGACAGGGGGCGCATCCAATGAGCAGTTCTTC. This translates into CATSRSTGGASNEQFF.